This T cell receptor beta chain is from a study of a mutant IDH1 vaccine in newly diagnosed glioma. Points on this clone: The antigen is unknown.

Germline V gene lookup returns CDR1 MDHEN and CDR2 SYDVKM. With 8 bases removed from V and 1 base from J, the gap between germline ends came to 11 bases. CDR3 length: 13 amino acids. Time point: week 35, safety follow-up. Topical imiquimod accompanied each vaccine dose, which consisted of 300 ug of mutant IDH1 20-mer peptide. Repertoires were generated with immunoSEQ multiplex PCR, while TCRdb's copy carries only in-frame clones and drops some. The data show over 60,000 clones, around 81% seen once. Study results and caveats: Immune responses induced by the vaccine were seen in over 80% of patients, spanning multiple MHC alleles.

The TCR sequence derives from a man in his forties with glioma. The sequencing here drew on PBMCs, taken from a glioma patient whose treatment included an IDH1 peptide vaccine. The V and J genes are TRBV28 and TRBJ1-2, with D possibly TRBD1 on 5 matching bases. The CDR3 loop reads CASDEGFNYGYTF. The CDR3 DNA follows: TGTGCCAGCGACGAGGGGTTTAACTATGGCTACACCTTC.